This T cell receptor beta chain was sequenced in a study of T cells after yellow fever vaccination. Overall study context: The fractions with low cell numbers were processed using SMART-Seq v4 Ultra Low Input.

This clonotype was seen more than once but under ten times. The CDR3 has 16 amino acids. Germline assignment: CDR1 KGHSH and CDR2 LQKENI. The ends were cut back, 0 bases at V and 8 bases at J, with 16 bases in the middle. The study made its TCR cDNA through 5'RACE template switching. That step introduced a universal primer site along with UMIs. MiXCR, applied by TCRdb to the 5' RACE reads, yields one record per CDR3 protein. The sample lists around 350,000 distinct CDR3 sequences; roughly 10% were seen once. This sequence was found in a man in his late teens or twenties who received the YFV17D yellow fever vaccine. This rearrangement joins TRBV18 to TRBJ1-4, with D possibly TRBD1 on 5 matching bases. The starting material was PBMCs, obtained on the day of the first yellow fever vaccination. CDR3 sequence (DNA): TGTGCCAGCTCACCACCCGACAGCCAACGGGGCGAAAAACTGTTTTTT. This encodes CASSPPDSQRGEKLFF.